This note documents a single T cell receptor beta chain sequence. No antigen is known for it. CDR3 size: 18 residues. After removal of 3 bases from V and 4 bases from J, the junction contained 12 bases not matched to a gene. Germline CDR1 MDHEN, CDR2 SYDVKM. The record originates from a study of shared clonotypes between healthy human individuals. Every contributor of samples was a Caucasian grown-up residing in Nashville, Tennessee. General observations from the study: Relative to clonotypes present in all four donors, those not shared had lower generation probabilities.

Sequencing was performed with immunoSEQ multiplex PCR; in TCRdb, only in-frame clones are kept and a portion is missing. This table holds 2 million to 2.5 million clones, approximately 95% found once. V and J are TRBV28 and TRBJ2-6, with 7 bases matching TRBD1. The sequence came from a young man in good health. The sequenced sample consisted of naive CD4+ T cells sorted from blood. The subset is: CD45RA+ positively selected. This chain's CDR3 is CASSFRGRPGFGANVLTF. DNA for the CDR3: TGTGCCAGCAGTTTTAGGGGGCGCCCAGGGTTCGGGGCCAACGTCCTGACTTTC.